This T cell receptor (beta chain) was retrieved from a study of graft-versus-host responses after intestinal transplantation (dated by TCRdb to 2020 to 2023). Concerning the study at large: The transplants that recipients got were multivisceral, liver-intestinal, or isolated intestinal. Rather than being sequenced by the commercial service, samples from three later patients were sequenced in-house on an Illumina MiSeq and processed with MiXCR. A cohort of 24 intestinal transplant recipients, including one retransplant, was enrolled, and 3 patients lacking pretransplant specimens were excluded. To identify alloreactive clones, pre-transplant mixed lymphocyte reaction products were sequenced and then compared with unstimulated pre-transplant donor and recipient T cells. Donor T cell macrochimerism was defined as a peak of at least 4% donor T cells among recipient peripheral blood mononuclear cells. Anti-thymocyte globulin induction was given to all recipients, followed by maintenance tacrolimus and steroids for approximately 3 years. Bulk TCR-beta CDR3 sequencing was used to track graft-versus-host and host-versus-graft alloreactive T cell clones in the graft, circulation and bone marrow after intestinal transplantation. Broader findings and caveats from the paper: GvH clones were found in recipient bone marrow, and some of the GvH clones appeared earlier in ileal mucosa or blood, which is consistent with an intestinal mucosal origin. Peak levels of circulating GvH clones were associated with declines in HvG clones early after transplant. Conclusions were limited by the relatively low number and heterogeneity of intestinal transplant patients. In patients with donor T cell macrochimerism, the allografts had high GvH to HvG T cell clonal ratios.

This specimen's time point label, per the study, means: cells obtained before transplantation from donor or recipient. CD3+CD4+ and CD3+CD8+ populations were FACS-sorted from unstimulated pre-transplant donor and recipient cells taken from spleen or lymph nodes. Remarks on this clone: There is no known antigen for this receptor. No qualities accompany the bases; no much larger clone lies one base away.

Including the terminal cysteine and phenylalanine, the CDR3 comprises 15 residues. Only the CDR3 DNA stays, 45 bases, in frame from base 1. CDR1 and CDR2 are drawn from the germline V gene: SGDLS, YYNGEE. At the junction V is shortened by 3 bases and J by 7 bases, with 19 bases in between. To prepare the library, the immunoSEQ multiplex PCR assay was applied. For most patients, genomic DNA was isolated with the Qiagen DNeasy Blood and Tissue Kit and sent frozen to Adaptive Biotechnologies for TCR sequencing. Adaptive Biotechnologies carried out high-throughput TCR-beta CDR3 sequencing of genomic DNA for most patients. Per the source publication's procedure: Adaptive's ImmunoSEQ software was the source of the TCR sequencing data for 15 to 20 patients, while a few other patients were processed with MiXCR and VDJtools. CD4 versus CD8 sorting errors were corrected by removing sequences found in both subsets at a frequency ratio below 5:1. CDR3 nucleotide sequences shared between donor and recipient were removed because their origin could not be assigned. To be classed as alloreactive, a clone needed at least 2-fold expansion over unstimulated cells and a minimum CFSE-low frequency of 0.002% (template counts) or 0.001% (read counts). Clones were considered mappable if detected in sequenced pre-transplant spleen, lymph node, or MLR CFSE-low populations of the donor or recipient. Cumulative frequency of alloreactive clones was calculated as a percentage of all sequences weighted by copy number. This immuneACCESS table, as held by TCRdb, lists in-frame sequences with V and J called but not all clones. Of the missing ones, under half trace to an unresolved V gene in checked studies; the others have no known cause. Clone size and V and J calls were adopted from that table, with D and trimming inferred from the DNA. For this sample there are roughly 110,000 clones; 93% appear just once. 1% to 1.5% of the sample is held by the ten biggest clonotypes.

The source material was unstimulated CD8+ T cells sorted from spleen or lymph node cells, sampled before transplant. This sequence uses TRBV9 and TRBJ1-2, and perhaps TRBD1 as D gene, on 6 matching bases. This receptor was taken from a human donor who was the organ donor for an intestinal transplant. Here the CDR3 is given as CASSGWAGHVFGYTF. The bases are TGTGCCAGCAGCGGTTGGGCGGGACACGTCTTTGGCTACACCTTC.